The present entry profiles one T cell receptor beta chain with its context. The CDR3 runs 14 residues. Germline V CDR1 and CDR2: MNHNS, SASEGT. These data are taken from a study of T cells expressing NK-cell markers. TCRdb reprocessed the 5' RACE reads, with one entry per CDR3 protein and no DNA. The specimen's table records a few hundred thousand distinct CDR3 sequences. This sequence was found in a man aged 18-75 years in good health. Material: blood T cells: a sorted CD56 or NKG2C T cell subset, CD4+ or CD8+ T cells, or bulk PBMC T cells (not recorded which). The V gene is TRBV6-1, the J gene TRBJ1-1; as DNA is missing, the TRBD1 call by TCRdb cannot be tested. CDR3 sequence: CASSPRTRSTEAFF.